This passage covers 16 T cell receptor beta chains from one sample sequenced in a study of T cells in Graves' hyperthyroidism and ophthalmopathy. The source material, RNA transcripts, was used to amplify TCR beta CDR3 regions. In the first-round RT-PCR of the TCR CDR3, the HTBI primer set was used. TCRdb re-analysed the multiplex PCR reads in MiXCR, keeping a single row per CDR3 protein. The sample holds hundreds of thousands of distinct CDR3 sequences, approximately 14% seen once. The specimen sequenced was blood. These TCRs come from a woman under 30 with Graves' hyperthyroidism.

The chain has TRBV19 and TRBJ2-1; 8 positions match TRBD2. V gave up 3 bases and J gave up 5 bases; unmatched junction bases: 3. Germline CDR1 reads LNHDA; CDR2 reads SQIVND (reference sequence). The CDR3 is 14 amino acids. The CDR3 here is CASSIGGADNEQFF. The CDR3 DNA sequence: TGTGCCAGTAGTATCGGGGGGGCTGACAATGAGCAGTTCTTC.

This clonotype was detected many times. This rearrangement joins TRBV2 to TRBJ1-1; 7 bases fit TRBD1. The V segment lost 5 bases and the J segment 1 base; nucleotides outside the gene matches: 4. Germline CDR1 reads SNHLY; CDR2 reads FYNNEI. The CDR3 covers 14 residues. The CDR3 region is CASSMDRRNTEAFF. DNA for the CDR3: TGTGCCAGCAGTATGGACAGGAGGAACACTGAAGCTTTCTTT.

Note on this clonotype: Being one base from a much bigger clone, this may be a read error. The chain couples TRBV2 to TRBJ1-1; D gene unclear. This CDR3 spans 14 amino acids. Per the germline V gene, CDR1 is SNHLY and CDR2 is FYNNEI. The CDR3 DNA follows: TGTGCCAGCAGTGAAGAGGGCGTGGGCACTGAAACTTTCTTT. This translates into CASSEEGVGTETFF.

Many counts were recorded for this clonotype. The chain combines TRBV12-3 or TRBV12-4 with TRBJ2-7, with D perhaps matching TRBD1 (6 bases). The CDR3 runs to 13 residues. The germline V and J ends were trimmed by 2 bases and 5 bases, with 10 bases remaining between them. The CDR3 is CASSLRGIDEQYF. In DNA form, the CDR3 reads TGTGCCAGCAGTTTAAGGGGGATCGACGAGCAGTACTTC.

This clonotype was counted ten times or more. CDR3 nucleotides: TGCAGCGTAGGGGACATATACAATGAGCAGTTCTTC. Its translation: CSVGDIYNEQFF. The V gene is TRBV29-1, the J gene TRBJ2-1; D is perhaps TRBD1 (6 bases). The V and J ends lost 6 bases and 4 bases respectively, with 10 bases between them. Germline V gives CDR1 SQVTM, CDR2 ANQGSEA. The CDR3 has 12 amino acids.

This clonotype came up many times. The chain couples TRBV20-1 to TRBJ2-5; D possibly corresponds to TRBD1 (6 bases). Germline CDR1 reads DFQATT; CDR2 reads SNEGSKA (reference sequence). Deletions cut 4 bases from V and 5 bases from J, with 14 bases between. This CDR3 has 13 residues. CDR3: CSAIYRVGETQYF. In nucleotides, the CDR3 is TGCAGTGCTATATACAGGGTGGGGGAGACCCAGTACTTC.

The rearrangement uses TRBV19 and TRBJ2-1; the match to TRBD2 covers 8 bases. Germline-derived CDR1 and CDR2 are LNHDA and SQIVND (reference sequence). Unmatched junction bases numbered 11, after V lost 4 bases and J lost 9 bases. The CDR3 has 15 amino acids. This CDR3 reads CASSKGLGIEVEQFF. As DNA, the CDR3 is TGTGCCAGTAGTAAGGGACTAGGGATAGAGGTTGAGCAGTTCTTC.

Ten or more counts support this clonotype. The V and J genes are TRBV12-3 or TRBV12-4 and TRBJ2-7; 11 bases map to TRBD2. With V trimmed by 5 bases and J by 4 bases, 7 bases remained unmatched. The CDR3 runs 15 residues. The CDR3 region is CASSPGLAGRYEQYF. The CDR3 coding sequence is TGTGCCAGCAGTCCAGGACTAGCGGGCAGATACGAGCAGTACTTC.

Many counts were recorded for this clonotype. The CDR3 protein is CASRPGQGFTDTQYF. The CDR3 nucleotides are TGTGCCAGCAGACCCGGACAGGGGTTTACAGATACGCAGTATTTT. The V gene is TRBV2, the J gene TRBJ2-3; 9 bases are shared with TRBD1. The V segment lost 6 bases and the J segment 3 bases; nucleotides outside the gene matches: 7. Looked up from germline, CDR1 is SNHLY and CDR2 is FYNNEI. The CDR3 contains 15 residues.

The chain has TRBV6-1 and TRBJ2-4; 15 bases fit TRBD2. CDR1 is MNHNS, CDR2 SASEGT, per germline. The CDR3 extends over 18 amino acids. V trimming: 8 bases; J trimming: 1 base; junction bases outside the gene matches: 9. The CDR3 loop reads CASSGGLAGGPAKNIQYF. The CDR3, as DNA: TGTGCCAGCTCGGGCGGACTAGCGGGGGGGCCTGCCAAAAACATTCAGTACTTC.

Concerning this clonotype: A much larger clone lies one base from this, so it may be a read error. The chain carries TRBV6-1 and TRBJ2-7; 12 positions agree with TRBD2. Germline loops: CDR1 MNHNS, CDR2 SASEGT. The CDR3 is 15 residues long. Written as DNA, the CDR3 is TGTGCCAGCAGTCAGCGACTAGCGGGGGCCTACGGGCAGTACTTC. Amino acids: CASSQRLAGAYGQYF.

DNA of the CDR3: TGCGCCAGCACCCCGGGGGGGGGCTCTGGGGCCAACGTCCTGACTTTC. Amino acid sequence: CASTPGGGSGANVLTF. The J gene is TRBJ2-6, the V gene TRBV5-1; 8 positions agree with TRBD2. The V gene's germline CDR1 is SGHRS and CDR2 YFSETQ. The CDR3 spans 16 residues. Trimming cost V 6 bases and J 0 bases; bases outside gene matches: 5.

This clonotype was counted ten times or more. The J gene is TRBJ2-7, the V gene TRBV7-2; 7 nucleotides align to TRBD2. Germline V gene sequence: CDR1 SGHTA, CDR2 FQGNSA. The CDR3 has 14 amino acids. V shed 5 bases and J 2 bases; nucleotides not matched to a gene: 6. The CDR3 sequence is CASSLSGKTYEQYF. Written as DNA, the CDR3 is TGTGCCAGCAGCCTCAGCGGGAAAACCTACGAGCAGTACTTC.

This clonotype was seen a handful of times. The genes are TRBV7-2 and TRBJ2-2; possibly TRBD1 or TRBD2 for D (5 bases each). The length of the CDR3 is 15 residues. Germline CDR1 reads SGHTA; CDR2 reads FQGNSA. With 4 bases removed from V and 5 bases from J, the gap between germline ends came to 14 bases. This CDR3 reads CASSWNLRGTGELFF. CDR3 in DNA: TGTGCCAGCAGCTGGAACTTGAGGGGTACCGGGGAGCTGTTTTTT.

In this sample, this clonotype turned up many times. V and J are TRBV2 and TRBJ1-6; D is uncertain. The CDR3 length is 13 residues. Trimming pared 2 bases from V and 7 bases from J, leaving 6 bases between. Germline lookup yields CDR1 SNHLY and CDR2 FYNNEI. The CDR3 region is CASSELLNSPLHF. CDR3 nucleotide sequence: TGTGCCAGCAGTGAACTGCTGAATTCACCCCTCCACTTT.

Details on this clonotype: Given a much more abundant clone one base away, this may be a read error. V usage is TRBV5-1 and J usage is TRBJ1-1; D is uncertain. Germline loops: CDR1 SGHRS, CDR2 YFSETQ. The CDR3 spans 14 residues. V was cut by 1 base and J by 2 bases, with 9 bases left in between. CDR3 protein: CASSLPLGNTEAFF. The CDR3 bases are TGCGCCAGCAGCTTGCCTCTAGGTAACACTGAAGCTTTCTTT.